Included here is one TCR beta chain sequence, with context. Its antigen is not known. The sample is drawn from a study of T cell repertoires in cytomegalovirus infection. Germline lookup yields CDR1 SNHLY and CDR2 FYNNEI. This CDR3 spans 18 amino acids. The junction had 12 bases not matched to a gene; V was cut back by 2 bases and J by 4 bases. TCRdb passed the reads through MiXCR, listing each CDR3 protein once. The sample lists some 940,000 distinct CDR3 sequences, 25% to 40% seen once, with around an eighth in the top ten. The chain couples TRBV2 to TRBJ2-1, with 9 bases lining up with TRBD2. This TCR was sampled from a human donor in good health (CMV status not recorded). Some clones in this sample may be carry-over from other donors' samples. The sequencing here drew on cultured CD8+ T cells from PBMCs, taken from culture after CMV antigen stimulation. The CDR3 DNA is TGTGCCAGCAGTGAATTGGGCGGGGGGGCTAGGTCATACAATGAGCAGTTCTTC. This translates into CASSELGGGARSYNEQFF.